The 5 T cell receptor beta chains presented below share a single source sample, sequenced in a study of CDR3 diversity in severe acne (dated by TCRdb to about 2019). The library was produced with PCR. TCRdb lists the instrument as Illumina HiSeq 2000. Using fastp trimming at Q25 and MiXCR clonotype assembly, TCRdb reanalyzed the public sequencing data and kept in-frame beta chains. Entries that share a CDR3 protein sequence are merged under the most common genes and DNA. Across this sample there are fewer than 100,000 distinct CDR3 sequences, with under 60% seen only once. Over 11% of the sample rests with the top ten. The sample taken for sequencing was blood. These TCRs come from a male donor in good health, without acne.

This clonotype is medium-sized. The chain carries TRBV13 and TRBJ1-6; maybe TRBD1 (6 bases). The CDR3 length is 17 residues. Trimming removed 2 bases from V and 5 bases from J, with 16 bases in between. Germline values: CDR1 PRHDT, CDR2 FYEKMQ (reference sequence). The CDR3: CASSLTSIHRDNSPLHF. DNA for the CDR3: TGTGCCAGCAGCTTAACCTCCATCCACAGGGATAATTCACCCCTCCACTTT.

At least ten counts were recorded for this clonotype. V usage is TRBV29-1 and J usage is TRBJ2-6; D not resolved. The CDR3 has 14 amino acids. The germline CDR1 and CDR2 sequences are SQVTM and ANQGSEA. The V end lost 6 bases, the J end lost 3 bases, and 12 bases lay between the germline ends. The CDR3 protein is CSVLRDGGANVLTF. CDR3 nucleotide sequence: TGCAGCGTCCTACGCGACGGTGGGGCCAACGTCCTGACTTTC.

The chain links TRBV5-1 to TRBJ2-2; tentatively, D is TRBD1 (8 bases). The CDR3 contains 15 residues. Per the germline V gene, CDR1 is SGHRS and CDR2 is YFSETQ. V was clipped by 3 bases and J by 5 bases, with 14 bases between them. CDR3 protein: CASSSGQGGTGELFF. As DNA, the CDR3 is TGCGCCAGCAGCTCCGGACAGGGAGGGACCGGGGAGCTGTTTTTT.

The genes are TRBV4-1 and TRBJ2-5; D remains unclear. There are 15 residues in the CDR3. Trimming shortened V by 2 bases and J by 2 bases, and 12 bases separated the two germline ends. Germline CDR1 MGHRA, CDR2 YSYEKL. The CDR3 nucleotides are TGCGCCAGCAGCCAACCCATCCTGGTACAAGAGACCCAGTACTTC. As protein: CASSQPILVQETQYF.

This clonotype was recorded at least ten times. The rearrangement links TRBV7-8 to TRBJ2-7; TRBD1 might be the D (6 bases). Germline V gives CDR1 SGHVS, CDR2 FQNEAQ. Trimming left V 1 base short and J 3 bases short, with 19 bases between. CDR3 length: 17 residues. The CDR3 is CASSLDPSRGDFYEQYF. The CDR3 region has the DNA TGTGCCAGCAGCTTAGATCCCTCCAGGGGAGACTTCTACGAGCAGTACTTC.